The 4 T cell receptor beta chains below come from one sample, sequenced in a study of regulatory T cells in long-lasting Graves disease (dated by TCRdb to about 2021). What this sample's time point label stands for: newly diagnosed GD, antithyroid drugs for less than 3 months. RNA was extracted from PBMCs in TRIzol for both TCR sequencing and RNA sequencing. To prepare the library, multiplex PCR was applied. Sequencing was performed on an Illumina HiSeq 4000. CDR3 regions were amplified by Arm-PCR with iRepertoire HTBI primers to construct TCR beta libraries. TCRdb reprocessing: public reads trimmed at Q25 with fastp, clones called with MiXCR, in-frame beta chains kept. When rows share a CDR3 protein, they turn into one entry using the most common DNA and genes. This sample lists around 500,000 distinct CDR3 sequences; around 16% were detected once. About 25% of the sample is in the top ten clones.

The same data also went into a second study, on T cells in Graves' hyperthyroidism and ophthalmopathy.

The sequencing used peripheral blood mononuclear cells (PBMCs), collected at new diagnosis, from a patient treated with antithyroid drugs. The source is a woman aged 40-60 years with Graves disease. Donor details come from another sample of the same person, matched by shared clones.

This clonotype has ten or more counts. The genes are TRBV6-5 and TRBJ1-2; no clear D gene. Germline V CDR1 and CDR2: MNHEY, SVGAGI. The CDR3 length is 13 residues. The V and J ends lost 2 bases and 7 bases respectively, with 11 bases between them. The CDR3 spells CASSYDGNAGYTF. In nucleotides, the CDR3 is TGTGCCAGCAGTTACGATGGAAATGCTGGCTACACCTTC.

This clonotype was seen many times. The V and J genes are TRBV20-1 and TRBJ1-1; 11 positions agree with TRBD1. The CDR3 contains 13 residues. Trimming cost V 6 bases and J 3 bases; bases outside gene matches: 3. The germline CDR1 and CDR2 sequences are DFQATT and SNEGSKA (reference sequence). The DNA for the CDR3 is TGCAGTGCCAGGGGACAGGGGGACACTGAAGCTTTCTTT. Protein product: CSARGQGDTEAFF.

In this sample, this clonotype turned up many times. The gene calls are TRBV7-9 and TRBJ2-5, with 7 nucleotides matching TRBD1. Germline lookup yields CDR1 SEHNR and CDR2 FQNEAQ (reference sequence). The CDR3 sequence is 15 residues long. V trimming: 5 bases; J trimming: 5 bases; junction bases outside the gene matches: 11. CDR3 nucleotide sequence: TGTGCCAGCAGCCCCGACAGGGTACTGTGGGAGACCCAGTACTTC. Encoded protein: CASSPDRVLWETQYF. The full variable domain, rest sourced from reference TRBV7-9 and TRBJ2-5, is DTGVSQNPRHKITKRGQNVTFRCDPISEHNRLYWYRQTLGQGPEFLTYFQNEAQLEKSRLLSDRFSAERPKGSFSTLEIQRTEQGDSAMYLCASSPDRVLWETQYFGPGTRLLVL.

On this clonotype itself: This clone may be a read error of a much larger clone one base away. The gene calls are TRBV2 and TRBJ1-2; 7 bases align to TRBD1. Germline V lookup: CDR1 SNHLY, CDR2 FYNNEI. Losses at the gene ends were 7 bases for V and 4 bases for J; bases not matched to a gene: 9. The CDR3 length is 14 residues. The CDR3 coding sequence is TGTGCCAGCATGGGGCTACAGGGGAGCTATGGCTACACCTTC. Its protein is CASMGLQGSYGYTF.